This TCR beta chain was sequenced for a study of shared clonotypes between healthy human individuals. Sorted-subset replicate PCRs used 150 to 250 ng of genomic DNA. This amount corresponded to about 30,000 T cell genomes. Assay used: immunoSEQ multiplex PCR; TCRdb lists only in-frame clones, some missing. The data show about 1 million clones, 70% to 80% seen once. The germline CDR1 and CDR2 sequences are GTSNPN and SVGIG (reference sequence). The CDR3 has 14 residues. Trimming removed 2 bases from V and 5 bases from J; junction bases left unmatched: 6. Comments on this clone: Its antigen is not known.

Study outcomes and limitations: The four-donor shared clonotypes exceeded non-shared clonotypes in generation probability, with non-shared ones scoring lower. Specimens sampled were limited to blood, with tissue repertoires likely differing. There were few donors, and this limited the genetic and exposure-history diversity represented.

Sequencing input: memory CD4+ T cells sorted from blood. Subset in this sample: CD45RA-negative fraction. This receptor was taken from a man aged 18 to 29 in good health. The chain carries TRBV30 and TRBJ2-7, with TRBD2 matching over 10 bases. The CDR3 DNA reads as TGTGCCTGGAGTAGCGGGAGGGCCTTCCACGAGCAGTACTTC. As protein: CAWSSGRAFHEQYF.